A selection of T cell receptor beta chains follows, all from one sample in a study of Ad26.COV2.S vaccination and SARS-CoV-2 variants. Libraries were prepared by immunoSEQ multiplex PCR; TCRdb keeps only in-frame clonotypes and omits some of them. Of roughly 100,000 clones in the sample, around three quarters were seen once. The sample consisted of peripheral blood, taken after recovery from COVID-19. The receptors stem from a human donor who had recovered from COVID-19. The CDR3 runs from the conserved cysteine through the conserved F or W. The D gene is left open where the match is weak. A clone size is listed for some rows: how often the clone was seen (once, few, many), or a class if it is expanded.

d_call,j_call,v_call,clone_size,cdr3_aa,cdr3_nt
TRBD2,TRBJ2-7,TRBV7-9,NA,CASSSRLAGLTEQYF,TGTGCCAGCAGCTCCAGACTAGCGGGGTTGACCGAGCAGTACTTC
NA,TRBJ2-7,TRBV5-4,few,CASSLDVSSYEQYF,TGTGCCAGCAGCTTGGATGTTAGCTCCTACGAGCAGTACTTC
NA,TRBJ1-1,TRBV28,NA,CASIFSWGTEAFF,TGTGCCAGCATTTTTAGTTGGGGTACGGAAGCTTTCTTT
TRBD1,TRBJ2-5,TRBV5-1,NA,CASSSGTGVETQYF,TGCGCCAGCAGCTCCGGGACAGGGGTGGAGACCCAGTACTTC
NA,TRBJ2-1,TRBV23-1,NA,CASSQQYRARGSYNEQFF,TGCGCCAGCAGTCAACAATACAGGGCTAGAGGCTCCTACAATGAGCAGTTCTTC
NA,TRBJ2-1,TRBV9,NA,CASSVAQFNEQFF,TGTGCCAGCAGCGTAGCACAATTCAATGAGCAGTTCTTC
NA,TRBJ2-7,TRBV11-2,once,CASSPGPTSYEQYF,TGTGCCAGCAGCCCGGGACCCACGTCCTACGAGCAGTACTTC
TRBD1,TRBJ1-1,TRBV10-1,NA,CAGQGMNTEAFF,TGCGCCGGACAGGGGATGAACACTGAAGCTTTCTTT
NA,TRBJ2-7,TRBV10-3,few,CAISGVGYEQYF,TGTGCCATCAGTGGGGTGGGCTACGAGCAGTACTTC
NA,TRBJ1-5,TRBV2,NA,CAIKTGNSNQPQHF,TGTGCCATTAAAACAGGGAATAGCAATCAGCCCCAGCATTTT
NA,TRBJ2-3,TRBV3-1/TRBV3-2,NA,CASSPRGWGHTDTQYF,TGTGCCAGCAGTCCCCGGGGGTGGGGACACACAGATACGCAGTATTTT
TRBD1,TRBJ2-2,TRBV19,once,CASSMGQGGSGELFF,TGTGCCAGTAGTATGGGACAGGGAGGGTCCGGGGAGCTGTTTTTT
TRBD1,TRBJ2-3,TRBV3-1/TRBV3-2,NA,CASSQARGLGPTDTQYF,TGTGCCAGCAGCCAAGCCAGGGGGCTGGGACCCACAGATACGCAGTATTTT
TRBD1,TRBJ1-2,TRBV10-3,NA,CAISTGGGYTF,TGTGCCATCAGTACAGGGGGAGGCTACACCTTC
NA,TRBJ1-1,TRBV5-1,once,CASSPEQGLTEAFF,TGCGCCAGCAGCCCAGAACAGGGCCTCACTGAAGCTTTCTTT
NA,TRBJ1-2,TRBV7-2,NA,CASSIGSARNYGYTF,TGTGCCAGCAGCATAGGGTCAGCCCGAAACTATGGCTACACCTTC
NA,TRBJ1-2,TRBV6-6,NA,CASSYGASNYGYTF,TGTGCCAGCAGTTACGGGGCAAGTAACTATGGCTACACCTTC
TRBD1,TRBJ1-1,TRBV3-1/TRBV3-2,few,CASSQGQGLNTEAFF,TGTGCCAGCAGCCAGGGACAGGGTTTGAACACTGAAGCTTTCTTT
NA,TRBJ1-2,TRBV6-5,NA,CASSYLGVRSYGYTF,TGTGCCAGCAGTTACTTGGGGGTTCGGTCCTATGGCTACACCTTC
TRBD1,TRBJ1-4,TRBV28,few,CASRDRGQKVEKLFF,TGTGCCAGCAGGGACAGGGGGCAGAAGGTTGAAAAACTGTTTTTT
NA,TRBJ1-2,TRBV7-9,few,CASAGLANYGYTF,TGTGCCAGCGCAGGGCTTGCGAACTATGGCTACACCTTC
TRBD1,TRBJ1-4,TRBV4-2,NA,CASSPLGTGASGEKLFF,TGTGCCAGCAGCCCGCTGGGGACAGGGGCCTCAGGGGAAAAACTGTTTTTT
TRBD1,TRBJ1-6,TRBV10-2,NA,CASRGTGVSPLHF,TGCGCCAGCAGAGGGACAGGAGTTTCACCCCTCCACTTT
NA,TRBJ2-3,TRBV27,NA,CASFTTAGEPTDTQYF,TGTGCCAGCTTCACAACTGCCGGGGAGCCCACAGATACGCAGTATTTT
NA,TRBJ1-2,TRBV3-1/TRBV3-2,NA,CASSQSRTEGNYGYTF,TGTGCCAGCAGCCAATCACGGACGGAAGGTAACTATGGCTACACCTTC
TRBD1,TRBJ1-1,TRBV5-1,NA,CASSLTGGSDTEAFF,TGCGCCAGCAGCTTGACAGGGGGCTCGGACACTGAAGCTTTCTTT
TRBD1,TRBJ2-2,TRBV3-1/TRBV3-2,NA,CASSQDTGQTGELFF,TGTGCCAGCAGCCAAGATACGGGACAGACCGGGGAGCTGTTTTTT
TRBD1,TRBJ2-2,TRBV27,NA,CASSWDRDNVFAGELFF,TGTGCCAGCAGTTGGGACAGGGATAATGTATTTGCCGGGGAGCTGTTTTTT
NA,TRBJ1-5,TRBV12-3/TRBV12-4,once,CASSYRPWPQHF,TGTGCCAGCAGCTATAGACCGTGGCCCCAGCATTTT
NA,TRBJ1-4,TRBV15,NA,CATSRDGGPGEKLFF,TGTGCCACCAGCAGAGATGGGGGGCCAGGTGAAAAACTGTTTTTT
TRBD1,TRBJ1-2,TRBV19,few,CASSIALGQGASYGYTF,TGTGCCAGTAGTATAGCCCTGGGACAGGGGGCGTCATATGGCTACACCTTC
NA,TRBJ1-2,TRBV14,NA,CASSPDTIGYTF,TGTGCCAGCAGCCCGGATACGATTGGCTACACCTTC
TRBD1,TRBJ2-3,TRBV24-1,once,CATSDLAQGADTQYF,TGTGCCACCAGTGATTTGGCCCAGGGGGCAGATACGCAGTATTTT
NA,TRBJ2-1,TRBV5-1,NA,CASSLPGPLEDEQFF,TGCGCCAGCAGCTTACCGGGACCCCTCGAGGATGAGCAGTTCTTC
NA,TRBJ1-2,TRBV29-1,NA,CSVEPGGSYGYTF,TGCAGCGTTGAGCCCGGGGGGTCATATGGCTACACCTTC
NA,TRBJ2-1,TRBV5-6,few,CASSLDIGSYNEQFF,TGTGCCAGCAGCTTGGACATTGGCTCGTACAATGAGCAGTTCTTC
NA,TRBJ2-7,TRBV7-9,NA,CASSLVGVGTEQYF,TGTGCCAGCAGCTTAGTCGGGGTAGGGACCGAGCAGTACTTC
NA,TRBJ2-3,TRBV10-3,NA,CAISSSGGTDTQYF,TGTGCCATCTCCTCCTCGGGGGGCACAGATACGCAGTATTTT
TRBD2,TRBJ2-2,TRBV7-9,NA,CASSGLATNTGELFF,TGTGCCAGCAGCGGACTAGCGACTAACACCGGGGAGCTGTTTTTT
TRBD1,TRBJ2-1,TRBV6-5,once,CASSRQGENEQFF,TGTGCCAGCAGCCGACAGGGTGAGAATGAGCAGTTCTTC
NA,TRBJ1-5,TRBV7-8,NA,CASSRDNLSNQPQHF,TGTGCCAGCAGCCGAGACAACCTTAGCAATCAGCCCCAGCATTTT
NA,TRBJ1-2,TRBV29-1,NA,CSVDSGATGGAYGYTF,TGCAGCGTTGACTCTGGGGCAACCGGAGGGGCCTATGGCTACACCTTC
NA,TRBJ2-3,TRBV24-1,NA,CATSGAGLSTTDTQYF,TGTGCCACCAGTGGGGCAGGCTTATCTACCACAGATACGCAGTATTTT
NA,TRBJ2-5,TRBV7-2,few,CASSFWPRGEETQYF,TGTGCCAGCAGCTTCTGGCCCAGGGGTGAAGAGACCCAGTACTTC
NA,TRBJ2-7,TRBV27,NA,CASSLSLYRRPYEQYF,TGTGCCAGCAGTTTATCCCTTTACAGGAGGCCCTACGAGCAGTACTTC
NA,TRBJ1-2,TRBV30,NA,CAWSPPRTVSGYTF,TGTGCCTGGAGTCCCCCCCGGACAGTAAGCGGCTACACCTTC
NA,TRBJ2-3,TRBV25-1,NA,CASSGGPPSTDTQYF,TGTGCCAGCAGTGGGGGACCGCCTAGCACAGATACGCAGTATTTT
NA,TRBJ1-1,TRBV6-2/TRBV6-3,NA,CASSLDSGWTDTEAFF,TGTGCCAGCAGCCTGGATAGCGGATGGACGGACACTGAAGCTTTCTTT
TRBD1,TRBJ1-4,TRBV10-3,NA,CAIGARDRGNEKLFF,TGTGCCATCGGGGCCAGGGACAGGGGTAATGAAAAACTGTTTTTT